Below are 25 T cell receptor beta chains sequenced from a single sample in a study of identifying expanded T cells in peripheral blood. This table comes from immunoSEQ multiplex PCR, and its TCRdb copy is limited to in-frame clones, with some not included. This repertoire shows under 85,000 clones, 80% to 85% found once; its top ten account for roughly 21%. Material: blood. The receptors shown here come from a person between 18 and 75 years old in good health.

The chain links TRBV27 to TRBJ1-2, with 7 bases fitting TRBD1. Germline trimming cut 6 bases from V and 8 bases from J; bases unmatched to any gene: 9. Germline V gene data show CDR1 as MNHEY and CDR2 as SMNVEV (reference sequence). The CDR3 sequence is 13 residues long. The CDR3 spells CASSRDSSSGYTF. DNA for the CDR3: TGTGCCAGCAGCCGGGACAGTTCATCGGGCTACACCTTC.

The J gene is TRBJ2-5, the V gene TRBV18; 7 nucleotides agree with TRBD2. CDR1 and CDR2 (germline): KGHSH, LQKENI. The CDR3 is 16 residues long. V dropped 0 bases and J dropped 1; count of bases not matched to a gene: 5. CDR3 bases: TGTGCCAGCTCACCACCGCCTAGCGGCACCCAAGAGACCCAGTACTTC. Translation gives CASSPPPSGTQETQYF. The whole variable domain, remainder taken from reference TRBV18 and TRBJ2-5, is NAGVMQNPRHLVRRRGQEARLRCSPMKGHSHVYWYRQLPEEGLKFMVYLQKENIIDESGMPKERFSAEFPKEGPSILRIQQVVRGDSAAYFCASSPPPSGTQETQYFGPGTRLLVL.

V gene TRBV6-1 combines with J gene TRBJ2-7, with 8 bases identical to TRBD1. Germline assignment: CDR1 MNHNS and CDR2 SASEGT. The V and J ends lost 3 bases and 4 bases, in that order; junction bases with no gene match: 5. This CDR3 contains 14 residues. CDR3 amino acids: CASSDRQGIYEQYF. The CDR3 bases are TGTGCCAGCAGTGACCGACAGGGGATTTACGAGCAGTACTTC.

The chain combines TRBV5-1 with TRBJ2-3, with 7 bases aligning to TRBD1. Germline CDR1 is SGHRS and CDR2 is YFSETQ. The CDR3 has 15 residues. V was clipped by 0 bases and J by 3 bases; unmatched bases: 4. The CDR3 bases are TGCGCCAGCAGCTTGGCCGGGACAGCAACAGATACGCAGTATTTT. Its translation: CASSLAGTATDTQYF.

V is TRBV7-2 and J is TRBJ1-1; no clear D. Trimming cost V 4 bases and J 1 base, with 7 bases left between them. Germline CDR1 and CDR2: SGHTA and FQGNSA. The CDR3 covers 13 residues. The CDR3 reads CASSWTGNTEAFF. The DNA of the CDR3 is TGTGCCAGCAGCTGGACGGGGAACACTGAAGCTTTCTTT.

The chain employs TRBV7-2 and TRBJ2-7; D unresolved. Trimming shortened V by 0 bases and J by 0 bases, and 6 bases separated the two germline ends. Germline V gives CDR1 SGHTA, CDR2 FQGNSA. The length of the CDR3 is 14 residues. CDR3 in DNA: TGTGCCAGCAGCTTAGCGGTGAGCTCCTACGAGCAGTACTTC. Translation gives CASSLAVSSYEQYF.

The chain couples TRBV21-1 to TRBJ1-5. TRBV21-1 constitutes a pseudogene. The CDR3 has 14 amino acids. The CDR3 loop is CASSFPNSNQPQHF. The CDR3 DNA reads TGTGCCAGCAGCTTTCCGAACAGCAATCAGCCCCAGCATTTT.

This sequence joins TRBV4-1 and TRBJ2-5, with a tentative D call TRBD2 (6 bases). V was shortened by 4 bases and J by 3 bases, with 12 bases between the two germline ends. Germline CDR1 MGHRA, CDR2 YSYEKL. The CDR3 consists of 14 residues. The CDR3 region has the DNA TGCGCCAGCAGCCGCGCGGAGCGGGAAGAGACCCAGTACTTC. Amino acid sequence: CASSRAEREETQYF.

This clone was picked up one time. The rearrangement links TRBV7-2 to TRBJ2-1; D is ambiguous. V shed 1 base and J shed 2 bases, with 12 bases lying between them. Germline lookup yields CDR1 SGHTA and CDR2 FQGNSA. The CDR3 loop spans 16 amino acids. Written as DNA, the CDR3 is TGTGCCAGCAGCTTAGAGGGTGCGGTGCCCTACAATGAGCAGTTCTTC. This translates into CASSLEGAVPYNEQFF.

This chain uses TRBV30 with TRBJ2-3; TRBD2 aligns across 13 bases. V lost 5 bases and J lost 2; bases outside the gene matches: 4. There are 15 residues in the CDR3. Per the germline V gene, CDR1 is GTSNPN and CDR2 is SVGIG (reference sequence). The CDR3 DNA sequence: TGTGCCTGGGGGGGGACTAGCGGGAACACAGATACGCAGTATTTT. It encodes CAWGGTSGNTDTQYF.

V and J are TRBV4-3 and TRBJ1-3, with 7 bases fitting TRBD1. Germline V gene sequence: CDR1 LGHNA, CDR2 YSLEER. V shed 0 bases, J shed 4 bases, and the junction held 9 bases outside the gene matches. The CDR3 runs 17 residues. In DNA, the CDR3 is TGCGCCAGCAGCCAAGAGTGGGCTTCGACAGGGGGAAACACCATATATTTT. Translating it yields CASSQEWASTGGNTIYF.

The genes are TRBV21-1 and TRBJ1-2; the DNA was not used to check the table's D call, TRBD1. TRBV21-1 is assigned pseudogene status. CDR3 length: 15 residues. This chain's CDR3 is CASSNLAGQAYGYTF. CDR3 nucleotide sequence: TGTGCCAGCAGCAACCTAGCCGGACAGGCCTATGGCTACACCTTC.

This chain joins TRBV28 and TRBJ2-7, with D unresolved. Germline lookup yields CDR1 MDHEN and CDR2 SYDVKM. Trimming took off 2 bases at V and 3 bases at J, with 11 bases between the two ends. The CDR3 spans 14 residues. The CDR3 spells CASSLQGIHYEQYF. The CDR3 nucleotides read TGTGCCAGCAGTTTACAAGGTATCCACTACGAGCAGTACTTC.

V gene TRBV6-4 combines with J gene TRBJ2-2; D gene uncertain. V was shortened by 0 bases and J by 5 bases, with 4 bases between the two germline ends. This CDR3 has 13 amino acids. Germline values: CDR1 MRHNA, CDR2 SNTAGT. The DNA of the CDR3 is TGTGCCAGCAGTGACTCGACTACCGGGGAGCTGTTTTTT. This encodes CASSDSTTGELFF.

The V gene is TRBV10-2, the J gene TRBJ1-6, with D perhaps TRBD1 (6 bases). The V end was cut by 3 bases, the J end by 0 bases, with 12 bases between. The CDR3 contains 17 residues. Germline CDR1 reads WSHSY; CDR2 reads SAAADI. Here the CDR3 reads CASSDGDTSSYNSPLHF. Written as DNA, the CDR3 is TGCGCCAGCAGTGATGGGGACACGAGCTCCTATAATTCACCCCTCCACTTT.

This chain connects TRBV28 to TRBJ2-7; D may be TRBD2 (5 bases). CDR3 size: 11 residues. Germline V lookup: CDR1 MDHEN, CDR2 SYDVKM. V gave up 6 bases and J gave up 6 bases, with 9 bases separating them. The CDR3 bases are TGTGCCAGCAGCCAAGAGGGCGAGCAGTACTTC. Its translation: CASSQEGEQYF.

The chain couples TRBV4-2 to TRBJ1-2, with 8 bases fitting TRBD1. The germline V gene has CDR1 LGHNA and CDR2 YNFKEQ. The CDR3 spans 18 residues. V dropped 0 bases and J dropped 0; count of bases not matched to a gene: 9. This CDR3 is CASSQDRTGTVSNYGYTF. The CDR3 nucleotides are TGTGCCAGCAGCCAAGATAGGACAGGGACAGTATCTAACTATGGCTACACCTTC.

The gene calls are TRBV7-2 and TRBJ1-2; TRBD1 matches at 7 bases. Germline loops: CDR1 SGHTA, CDR2 FQGNSA. CDR3 size: 17 residues. The V and J ends lost 4 bases and 2 bases, in that order; junction bases with no gene match: 13. CDR3 residues: CASSSGGTLGRNYGYTF. Written as DNA, the CDR3 is TGTGCCAGCAGCTCAGGGGGGACACTTGGACGAAACTATGGCTACACCTTC.

The rearrangement uses TRBV7-2 and TRBJ1-1; weak D call: TRBD1 (5 bases). This CDR3 region has 14 residues. CDR1 is SGHTA and CDR2 is FQGNSA in the germline V gene. V was cut by 6 bases and J by 4 bases, with 15 bases left in between. The CDR3 DNA reads TGTGCCAGCAGTACCTCGGACACCGTCACTGAAGCTTTCTTT. Residues: CASSTSDTVTEAFF.

This clone was counted once. Other nucleotide sequences in the sample specify the same CDR3. The chain links TRBV2 to TRBJ2-7, with unresolved D. Germline CDR1 is SNHLY and CDR2 is FYNNEI. V dropped 7 bases and J dropped 0 bases, with 7 bases sitting between them. There are 12 residues in the CDR3. CDR3 in DNA: TGTGCCAGCACCCGGGCCTCCTACGAGCAGTACTTC. It specifies CASTRASYEQYF.

The chain joins TRBV11-1 to TRBJ2-3; 8 positions match TRBD2. With V trimmed by 4 bases and J by 6 bases, 9 bases remained unmatched. CDR3 length equals 15 residues. Germline V gives CDR1 SGHAT, CDR2 FQDESV (reference sequence). For the CDR3, the DNA is TGTGCCAGCAGCTACACGGGAGGGCCGGGGGATACGCAGTATTTT. Translated, it gives CASSYTGGPGDTQYF.

Note on this clone: The CDR3 does not close with the conserved phenylalanine or tryptophan, likely indicating a read error. The J gene is TRBJ2-7, the V gene TRBV4-3; D possibly matches TRBD1 or TRBD2 (5 bases each). The CDR3 has 17 amino acids. V was clipped by 2 bases and J by 4 bases, with 21 bases between them. CDR1 is LGHNA, CDR2 YSLEER, per germline. As DNA, the CDR3 is TGCGCCAGCAGCCAATCGGGGAGCGGTTGGGGGAGTTACGAGCAGTACCTC. This translates into CASSQSGSGWGSYEQYL.

This chain uses TRBV27 with TRBJ2-7; the match to TRBD1 covers 7 bases. This CDR3 comprises 15 residues. V was clipped by 5 bases and J by 4 bases; unmatched bases: 11. The germline V gene encodes CDR1 MNHEY and CDR2 SMNVEV (reference sequence). The CDR3 sequence: CASSLRSGGNYEQYF. CDR3 DNA sequence: TGTGCCAGCAGTCTCCGGTCAGGGGGAAATTACGAGCAGTACTTC.

This chain links TRBV2 with TRBJ2-1; 14 bases align to TRBD2. Germline loops: CDR1 SNHLY, CDR2 FYNNEI. There are 17 residues in the CDR3. Trimming cost V 0 bases and J 9 bases; bases outside gene matches: 7. CDR3 in DNA: TGTGCCAGCAGTGAAGCGACGGGACTAGCGGGAGAGAGTGAGCAGTTCTTC. Translated: CASSEATGLAGESEQFF.

This chain connects TRBV4-3 to TRBJ2-3; TRBD2 matches at 10 bases. The CDR3 is 17 amino acids. Germline lookup yields CDR1 LGHNA and CDR2 YSLEER. After removal of 0 bases from V and 4 bases from J, the junction contained 7 bases not matched to a gene. CDR3 residues: CASSQERLAGVPDTQYF. CDR3 nucleotides: TGCGCCAGCAGCCAAGAAAGGCTAGCGGGAGTTCCAGATACGCAGTATTTT.